This is a list of T cell receptor beta chains from one sample in a study of breast tumors, draining lymph nodes, adjacent tissues. TCRdb reanalysed the multiplex PCR reads using MiXCR and keeps one entry per CDR3 protein. This table holds around 150,000 distinct CDR3 sequences, 20% to 25% found once. The source material was axillary lymph node tissue. The receptors shown here come from a female donor with breast cancer. Some clones in this sample may be carry-over from other donors' samples. Both conserved end residues are part of each CDR3. A D gene is named only where the DNA matches it firmly. Some rows mark clone size as missing; the rest say once, few, many or name a class of expanded clone.

CDR3nt	CDR3aa	d_gene	v_gene	j_gene	abundance
TGTGCCAGCAGCCATCCCAGCCGTAAGGGGCCGGGAGGACCCTCCTACGAGCAGTACTTC	CASSHPSRKGPGGPSYEQYF	TRBD2	TRBV14	TRBJ2-7	many
TGTGCCAGCAGTTACTCGCCTCTGCAAGAGACCCAGTACTTC	CASSYSPLQETQYF	-	TRBV6-2/TRBV6-3	TRBJ2-5	many
TGTGCCAGCAGCCGCCCCGGGGGAGGTACCGGGGAGCTGTTTTTT	CASSRPGGGTGELFF	-	TRBV5-4	TRBJ2-2	-
TGTGCCAGCAGGGGGGGCAGCAATCAGCCCCAGCATTTT	CASRGGSNQPQHF	-	TRBV28	TRBJ1-5	many
TGTGCCAGCAGCTTAGAAGTAGCGAGGACGTATGGCTACACCTTC	CASSLEVARTYGYTF	-	TRBV7-9	TRBJ1-2	many
TGTGCCAGCTCACCACTGGTCGGGAACTACAATGAGCAGTTCTTC	CASSPLVGNYNEQFF	-	TRBV18	TRBJ2-1	-
TGCGCCAGCAGCCAAGGTAGTGGGACCTCCTACAATGAGCAGTTCTTC	CASSQGSGTSYNEQFF	-	TRBV4-1	TRBJ2-1	many
TGTGCCAGCGGCCGCGGGACAGGGGGCTATGGGGCCAACGTCCTGACTTTC	CASGRGTGGYGANVLTF	TRBD1	TRBV6-5	TRBJ2-6	few
TGCGCCAGCAGCCCTTACGGGAATGAGCAGTTCTTC	CASSPYGNEQFF	-	TRBV4-1	TRBJ2-1	many
TGTGCCTGCAGAAGCTCTGGAAACACCATATATTTT	CACRSSGNTIYF	-	TRBV30	TRBJ1-3	many
TGTGCCAGCAGTCGCACCCAGGGCCCAGGGGCAGATACGCAGTATTTT	CASSRTQGPGADTQYF	-	TRBV6-6	TRBJ2-3	many
TGTGCCAGCAGTGGAAGTAGCGGGGGGCAATCAGATACGCAGTATTTT	CASSGSSGGQSDTQYF	TRBD2	TRBV9	TRBJ2-3	once
TGTGCCAGCAGTTACTCGGGACAGGGGTACGAGCAGTACTTC	CASSYSGQGYEQYF	TRBD1	TRBV6-6	TRBJ2-7	many
TGCAGCGCCGGGACGCAAGAGACCCAGTACTTC	CSAGTQETQYF	-	TRBV29-1	TRBJ2-5	many
TGCGCCAGCACCTTACTAGCGGGAGGGCCCAATGAGCAGTTCTTC	CASTLLAGGPNEQFF	TRBD2	TRBV5-1	TRBJ2-1	many
TGTGCCAGCAGCCTTGCGGGGACTAGCACAGATACGCAGTATTTT	CASSLAGTSTDTQYF	-	TRBV12-3/TRBV12-4	TRBJ2-3	many
TGTGCCAGCAGCTTAAGAGGAACAGGGGGAACAGATACGCAGTATTTT	CASSLRGTGGTDTQYF	TRBD1	TRBV7-3	TRBJ2-3	many
TGTGCCAGCAATATTCACACGGGTAGCGGGATCTACGAGCAGTACTTC	CASNIHTGSGIYEQYF	TRBD2	TRBV5-1	TRBJ2-7	-
TGCAGTGCTGGCCTAGTAGCGGGAGGCTCCGAGCAGTACTTC	CSAGLVAGGSEQYF	TRBD2	TRBV20-1	TRBJ2-7	many
TGTGCCACCTGGGACAGGGGGAACACAGATACGCAGTATTTT	CATWDRGNTDTQYF	TRBD1	TRBV28	TRBJ2-3	-
TGCAGTGCTGGAACAGGGGTGTATGGCTACACCTTC	CSAGTGVYGYTF	TRBD1	TRBV20-1	TRBJ1-2	many
TGTGCCAGCAGTTATCCCCCGGGACAGGGTAATGAAAAACTGTTTTTT	CASSYPPGQGNEKLFF	TRBD1	TRBV28	TRBJ1-4	-
TGCAGTGCTAGTCCCAGTCAGCCCCAGCATTTT	CSASPSQPQHF	-	TRBV20-1	TRBJ1-5	many
TGTGCCAGCAGTTACGGGACAGGAACGTACAATGAGCAGTTCTTC	CASSYGTGTYNEQFF	TRBD1	TRBV6-2/TRBV6-3	TRBJ2-1	-
TGCAGTGCTTGGACACCGGCATCGAAAAAACTGTTTTTT	CSAWTPASKKLFF	-	TRBV20-1	TRBJ1-4	many
TGTGCCAGCAGCCTTAACCTGAGGGCCAACGTCCTGACTTTC	CASSLNLRANVLTF	-	TRBV27	TRBJ2-6	few
TGCAGCGCCGGGGGGCGGGTCGAGACCCAGTACTTC	CSAGGRVETQYF	-	TRBV29-1	TRBJ2-5	many
TGTGCCAGCAGCTTAACTAGCGGAGGTAATACGCAGTATTTT	CASSLTSGGNTQYF	TRBD2	TRBV11-1	TRBJ2-3	many
TGTGCCTGGAGTGTCTGGTCAGGGCCTAACTATGGCTACACCTTC	CAWSVWSGPNYGYTF	-	TRBV30	TRBJ1-2	few
TGTGCCAGCAGCCAAGGTGGGGGAGAGGGGGAGCAGTACTTC	CASSQGGGEGEQYF	-	TRBV4-2	TRBJ2-7	many
TGTGCCAGCGAGGGGTACGGAGACACCATATATTTT	CASEGYGDTIYF	-	TRBV3-1	TRBJ1-3	-
TGCGCCAGCAGCCAAGGGCTAGCTGATGGTAGAGAGACCCAGTACTTC	CASSQGLADGRETQYF	-	TRBV4-1	TRBJ2-5	many
TGTGCCAGCAGTTACTCGTCTGGGACAGGGGGCGCGTCCTCCTACGAGCAGTACTTC	CASSYSSGTGGASSYEQYF	TRBD1	TRBV6-2/TRBV6-3	TRBJ2-7	many
TGTGCCAGTAGTATTATAGGACAGGGAGTCTACAATGAGCAGTTCTTC	CASSIIGQGVYNEQFF	TRBD1	TRBV19	TRBJ2-1	many
TGCAGCGCCAATAGGGACAGGGTGGGGGAGCAGTTCTTC	CSANRDRVGEQFF	TRBD1	TRBV29-1	TRBJ2-1	many
TGCAGCGTTGCCGAGGGTTCAGCAGATACGCAGTATTTT	CSVAEGSADTQYF	-	TRBV29-1	TRBJ2-3	many
TGTGCCAGCAGCTTGCGAGGGGGACCCAGTGAAAAACTGTTTTTT	CASSLRGGPSEKLFF	-	TRBV5-5	TRBJ1-4	many
TGTGCCAGCAGCTTAACGGGACTAGCGGGAGCCTACAATGAGCAGTTCTTC	CASSLTGLAGAYNEQFF	TRBD2	TRBV7-2	TRBJ2-1	many